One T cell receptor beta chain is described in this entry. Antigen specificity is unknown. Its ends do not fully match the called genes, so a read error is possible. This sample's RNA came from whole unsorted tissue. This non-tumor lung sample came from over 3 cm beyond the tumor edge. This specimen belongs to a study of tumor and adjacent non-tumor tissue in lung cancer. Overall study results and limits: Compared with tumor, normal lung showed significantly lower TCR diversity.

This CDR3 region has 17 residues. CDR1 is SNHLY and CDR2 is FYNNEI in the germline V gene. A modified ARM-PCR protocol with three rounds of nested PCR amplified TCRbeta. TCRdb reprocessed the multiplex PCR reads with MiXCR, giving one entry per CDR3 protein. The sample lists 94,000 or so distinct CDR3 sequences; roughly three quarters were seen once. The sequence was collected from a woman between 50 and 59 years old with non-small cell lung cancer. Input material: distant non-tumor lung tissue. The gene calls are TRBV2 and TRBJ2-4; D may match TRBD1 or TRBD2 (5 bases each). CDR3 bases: TGTGCTAGCAGAGCCGGACGGGGCGCCGGAGCCAAAAACATTCAGTACTTC. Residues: CASRAGRGAGAKNIQYF.